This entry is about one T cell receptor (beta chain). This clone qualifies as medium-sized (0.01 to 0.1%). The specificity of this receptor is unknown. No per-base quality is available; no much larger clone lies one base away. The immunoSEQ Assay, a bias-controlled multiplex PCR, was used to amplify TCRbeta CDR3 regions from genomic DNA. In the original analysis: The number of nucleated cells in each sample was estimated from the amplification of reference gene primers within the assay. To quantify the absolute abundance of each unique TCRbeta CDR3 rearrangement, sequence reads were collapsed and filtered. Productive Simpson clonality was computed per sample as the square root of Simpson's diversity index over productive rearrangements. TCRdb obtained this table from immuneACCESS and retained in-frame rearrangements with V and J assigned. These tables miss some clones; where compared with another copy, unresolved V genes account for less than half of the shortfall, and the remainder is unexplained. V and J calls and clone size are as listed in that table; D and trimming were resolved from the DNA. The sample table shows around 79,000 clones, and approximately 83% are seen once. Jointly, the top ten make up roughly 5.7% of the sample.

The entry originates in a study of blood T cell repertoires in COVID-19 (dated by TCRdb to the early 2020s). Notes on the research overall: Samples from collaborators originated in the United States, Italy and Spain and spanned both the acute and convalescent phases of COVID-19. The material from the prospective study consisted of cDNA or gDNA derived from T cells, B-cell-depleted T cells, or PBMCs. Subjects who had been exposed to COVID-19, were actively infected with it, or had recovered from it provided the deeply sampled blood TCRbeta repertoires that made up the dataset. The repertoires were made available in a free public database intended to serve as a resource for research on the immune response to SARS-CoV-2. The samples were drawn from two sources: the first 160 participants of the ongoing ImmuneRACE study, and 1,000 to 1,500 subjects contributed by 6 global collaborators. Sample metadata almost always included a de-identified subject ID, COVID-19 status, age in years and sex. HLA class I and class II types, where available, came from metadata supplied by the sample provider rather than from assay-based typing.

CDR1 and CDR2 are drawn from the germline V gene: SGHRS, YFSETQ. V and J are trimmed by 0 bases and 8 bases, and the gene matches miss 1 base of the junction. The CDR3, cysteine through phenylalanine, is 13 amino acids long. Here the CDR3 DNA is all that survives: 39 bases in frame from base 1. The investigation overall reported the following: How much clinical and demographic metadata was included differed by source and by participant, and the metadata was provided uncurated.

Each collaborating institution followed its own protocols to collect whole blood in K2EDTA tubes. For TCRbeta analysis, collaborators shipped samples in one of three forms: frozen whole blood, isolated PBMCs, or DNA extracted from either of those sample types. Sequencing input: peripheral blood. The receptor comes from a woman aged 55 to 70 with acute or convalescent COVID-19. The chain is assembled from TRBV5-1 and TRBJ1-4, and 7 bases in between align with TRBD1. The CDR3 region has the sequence CASSLEQGEKLFF. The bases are TGCGCCAGCAGCTTGGAACAGGGGGAAAAACTGTTTTTT.